This entry features one TCR beta chain sequence. Its specificity is unknown. For genomic DNA, unsorted samples relied on tens of millions of PBMCs. This specimen comes from a study of shared clonotypes between healthy human individuals. An even split of each subset's genomic DNA across several immunoSEQ plates was performed. How the authors handled the data: Owing to the provision of junction-only sequences devoid of quality scores by immunoSEQ, filtering differed. Clones were sequenced by immunoSEQ multiplex PCR, and TCRdb holds only the in-frame ones, with some missing. The V and J calls and clone size are taken from that table; D and trimming were inferred from the DNA. The sample gives approximately 510,000 clones, 70% to 80% of which show up once; 13% is in the top ten. Germline-derived CDR1 and CDR2 are MDHEN and SYDVKM. Trimming took off 3 bases at V and 10 bases at J, with 10 bases between the two ends. CDR3 size: 13 residues.

General study findings and limits: Sample collection involved blood only; tissue repertoires are likely different.

The source is a woman aged 35 to 49 in good health. Some clones in this sample may be carry-over from other donors' samples. Sequencing was performed on PBMCs. The chain links TRBV28 to TRBJ1-6; no clear D gene. The CDR3 DNA is TGTGCCAGCAGTTTCATGGCGGGCTCACCCCTCCACTTT. Protein sequence: CASSFMAGSPLHF.